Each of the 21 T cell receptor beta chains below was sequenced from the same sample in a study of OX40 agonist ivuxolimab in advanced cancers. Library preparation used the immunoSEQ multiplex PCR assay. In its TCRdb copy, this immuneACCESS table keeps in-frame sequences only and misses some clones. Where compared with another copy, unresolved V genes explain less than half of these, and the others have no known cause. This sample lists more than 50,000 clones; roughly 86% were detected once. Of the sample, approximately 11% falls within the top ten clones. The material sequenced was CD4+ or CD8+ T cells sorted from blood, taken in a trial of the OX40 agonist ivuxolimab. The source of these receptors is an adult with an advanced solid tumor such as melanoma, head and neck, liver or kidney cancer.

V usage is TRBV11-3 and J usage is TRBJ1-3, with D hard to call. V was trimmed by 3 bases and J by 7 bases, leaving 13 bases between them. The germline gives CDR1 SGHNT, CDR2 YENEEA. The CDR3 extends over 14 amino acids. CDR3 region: CASSFPGVGNTIYF. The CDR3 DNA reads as TGTGCCAGCAGCTTCCCCGGCGTGGGCAACACCATATATTTT.

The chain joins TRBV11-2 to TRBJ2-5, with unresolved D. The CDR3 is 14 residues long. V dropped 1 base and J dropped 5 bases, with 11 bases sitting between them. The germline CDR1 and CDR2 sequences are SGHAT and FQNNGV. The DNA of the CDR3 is TGTGCCAGCAGCTTAGTTACACCCCAGGAGACCCAGTACTTC. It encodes CASSLVTPQETQYF.

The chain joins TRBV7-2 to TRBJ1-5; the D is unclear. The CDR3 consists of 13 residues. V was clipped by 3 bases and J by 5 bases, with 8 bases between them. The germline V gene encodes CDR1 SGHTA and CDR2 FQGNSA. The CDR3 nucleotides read TGTGCCAGCAGCTTGGTCCTTTATCAGCCCCAGCATTTT. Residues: CASSLVLYQPQHF.

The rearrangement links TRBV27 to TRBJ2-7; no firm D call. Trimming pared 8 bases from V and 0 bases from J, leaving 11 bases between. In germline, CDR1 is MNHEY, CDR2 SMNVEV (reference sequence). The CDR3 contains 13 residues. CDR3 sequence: CASGQASSYEQYF. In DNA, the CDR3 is TGTGCCAGCGGCCAGGCCAGCTCCTACGAGCAGTACTTC.

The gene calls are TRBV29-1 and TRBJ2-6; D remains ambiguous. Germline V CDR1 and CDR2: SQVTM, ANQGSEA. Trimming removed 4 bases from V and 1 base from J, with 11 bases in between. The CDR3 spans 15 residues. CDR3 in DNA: TGCAGCGTTGCTGACGTCGAGTCTGGGGCCAACGTCCTGACTTTC. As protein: CSVADVESGANVLTF.

DNA for the CDR3: TGTGCCAGTAGTATAGTTCAGATCGATCAGCCCCAGCATTTT. It specifies CASSIVQIDQPQHF. V is TRBV19 and J is TRBJ1-5; D is ambiguous. Deletions cut 1 base from V and 5 bases from J, with 9 bases between. Germline V gene sequence: CDR1 LNHDA, CDR2 SQIVND (reference sequence). The CDR3 runs 14 residues.

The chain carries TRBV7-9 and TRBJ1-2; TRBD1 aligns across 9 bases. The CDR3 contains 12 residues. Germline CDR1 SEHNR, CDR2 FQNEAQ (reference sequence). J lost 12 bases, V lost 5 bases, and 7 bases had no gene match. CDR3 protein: CASSAGTGSHTF. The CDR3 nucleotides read TGTGCCAGCAGCGCCGGGACAGGGAGCCACACCTTC.

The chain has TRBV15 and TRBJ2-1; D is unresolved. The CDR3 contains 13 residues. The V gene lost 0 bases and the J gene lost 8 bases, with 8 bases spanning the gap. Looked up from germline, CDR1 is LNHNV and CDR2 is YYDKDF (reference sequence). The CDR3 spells CATSREAFDEQFF. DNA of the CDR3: TGTGCCACCAGCAGAGAGGCCTTCGATGAGCAGTTCTTC.

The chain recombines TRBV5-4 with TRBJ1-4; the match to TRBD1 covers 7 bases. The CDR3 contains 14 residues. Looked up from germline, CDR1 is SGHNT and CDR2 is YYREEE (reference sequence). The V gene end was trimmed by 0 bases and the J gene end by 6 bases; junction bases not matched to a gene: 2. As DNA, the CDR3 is TGTGCCAGCAGCTTGGGACAGGGTGATGAAAAACTGTTTTTT. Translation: CASSLGQGDEKLFF.

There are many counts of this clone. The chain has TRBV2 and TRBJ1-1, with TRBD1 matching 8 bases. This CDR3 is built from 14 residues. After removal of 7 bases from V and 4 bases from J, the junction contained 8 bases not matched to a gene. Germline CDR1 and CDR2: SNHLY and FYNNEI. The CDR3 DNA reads TGTGCCAGCATCGTCGACAGGGGAGGCACTGAAGCTTTCTTT. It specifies CASIVDRGGTEAFF.

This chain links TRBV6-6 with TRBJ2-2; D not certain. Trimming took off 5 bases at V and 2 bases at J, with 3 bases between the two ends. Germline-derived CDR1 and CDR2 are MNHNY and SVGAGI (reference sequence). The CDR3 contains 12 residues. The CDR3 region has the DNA TGTGCCAGCAGTCAAAACACCGGGGAGCTGTTTTTT. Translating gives CASSQNTGELFF.

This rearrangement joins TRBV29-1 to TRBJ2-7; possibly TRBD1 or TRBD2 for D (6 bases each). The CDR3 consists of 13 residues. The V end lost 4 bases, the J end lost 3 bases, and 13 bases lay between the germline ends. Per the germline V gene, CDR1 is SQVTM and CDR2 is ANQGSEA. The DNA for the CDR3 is TGCAGCGTTGTAGGGGGGATCGACTACGAGCAGTACTTC. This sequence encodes CSVVGGIDYEQYF.

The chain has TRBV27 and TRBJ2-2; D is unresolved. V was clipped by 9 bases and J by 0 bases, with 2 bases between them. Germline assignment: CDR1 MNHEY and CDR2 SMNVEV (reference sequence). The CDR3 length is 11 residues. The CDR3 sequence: CASTNTGELFF. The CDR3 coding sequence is TGTGCCAGTACGAACACCGGGGAGCTGTTTTTT.

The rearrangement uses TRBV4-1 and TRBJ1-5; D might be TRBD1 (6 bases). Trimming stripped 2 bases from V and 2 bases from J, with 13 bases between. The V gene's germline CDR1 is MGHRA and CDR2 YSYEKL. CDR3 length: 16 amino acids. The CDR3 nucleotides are TGCGCCAGCAGCCAACGGACAGAAAATCGCAATCAGCCCCAGCATTTT. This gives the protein CASSQRTENRNQPQHF.

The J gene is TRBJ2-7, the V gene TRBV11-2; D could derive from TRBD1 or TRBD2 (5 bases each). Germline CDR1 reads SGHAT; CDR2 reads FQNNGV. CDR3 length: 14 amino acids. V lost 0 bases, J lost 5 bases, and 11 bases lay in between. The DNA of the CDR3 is TGTGCCAGCAGCTTAGACTACGGGACCCACGAGCAGTACTTC. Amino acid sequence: CASSLDYGTHEQYF.

Written as DNA, the CDR3 is TGCGCCAGCAGCCCATACCCGGGGTCTAACTATGGCTACACCTTC. It codes for CASSPYPGSNYGYTF. The chain employs TRBV5-1 and TRBJ1-2; no definite D call. Germline loops: CDR1 SGHRS, CDR2 YFSETQ. This CDR3 contains 15 residues. The ends were cut back, 4 bases at V and 0 bases at J, with 13 bases in the middle.

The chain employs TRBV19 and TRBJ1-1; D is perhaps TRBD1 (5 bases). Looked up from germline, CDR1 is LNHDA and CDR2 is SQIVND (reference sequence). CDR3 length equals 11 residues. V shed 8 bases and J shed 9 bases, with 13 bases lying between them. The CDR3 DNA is TGTGCCAGTTTCATAGGGGTGAAAGCTTTCTTT. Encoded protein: CASFIGVKAFF.

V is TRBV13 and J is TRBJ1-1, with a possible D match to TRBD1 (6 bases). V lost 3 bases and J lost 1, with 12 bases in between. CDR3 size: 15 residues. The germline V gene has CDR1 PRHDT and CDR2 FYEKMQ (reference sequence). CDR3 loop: CASSFEGQRNTEAFF. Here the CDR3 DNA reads TGTGCCAGCAGCTTCGAAGGACAGCGGAACACTGAAGCTTTCTTT.

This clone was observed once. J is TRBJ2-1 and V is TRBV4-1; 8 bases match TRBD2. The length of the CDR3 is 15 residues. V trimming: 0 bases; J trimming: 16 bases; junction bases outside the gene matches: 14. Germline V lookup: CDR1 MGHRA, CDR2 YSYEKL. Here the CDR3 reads CASSQESGGATEPFF. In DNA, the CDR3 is TGCGCCAGCAGCCAAGAGTCGGGGGGGGCTACAGAGCCCTTCTTC.

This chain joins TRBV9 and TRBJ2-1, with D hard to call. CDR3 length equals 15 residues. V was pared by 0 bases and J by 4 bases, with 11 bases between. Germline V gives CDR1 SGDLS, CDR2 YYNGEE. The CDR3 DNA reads TGTGCCAGCAGCGTAGAGGTGACGGCTTACAATGAGCAGTTCTTC. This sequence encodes CASSVEVTAYNEQFF.

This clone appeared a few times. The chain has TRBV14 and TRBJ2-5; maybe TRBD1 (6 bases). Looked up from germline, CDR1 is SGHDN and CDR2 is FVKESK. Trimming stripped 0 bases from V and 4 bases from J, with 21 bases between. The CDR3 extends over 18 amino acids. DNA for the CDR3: TGTGCCAGCAGCCAAGATCTGAGTAGTGGGGGCATCTCAGAGACCCAGTACTTC. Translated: CASSQDLSSGGISETQYF.